This T cell receptor (beta chain) emerged from a study of CD8 T cells in ankylosing spondylitis. Study conclusions and caveats: Characteristic of ankylosing spondylitis blood, it appeared, was a TCR beta motif comprising several highly homologous variants.

Comment on this clonotype: The antigen is not known.

One entry per CDR3 protein, called by TCRdb with MiXCR from the 5' RACE reads. The sample lists fewer than 500,000 distinct CDR3 sequences, around 24% occurring once. CDR3 length: 14 residues. With 5 bases clipped from V and 9 bases from J, the junction kept 9 bases outside the gene matches. Germline CDR1 SGDLS, CDR2 YYNGEE. This TCR came from a male donor with ankylosing spondylitis. The chain has TRBV9 and TRBJ2-1, with 9 positions matching TRBD1. Sequencing was done on a sample of blood, either unsorted or a sorted T cell fraction (not recorded which). The CDR3: CASSQQGAASEQFF. The CDR3 coding sequence is TGTGCCAGCAGTCAACAGGGGGCTGCAAGTGAGCAGTTCTTC.